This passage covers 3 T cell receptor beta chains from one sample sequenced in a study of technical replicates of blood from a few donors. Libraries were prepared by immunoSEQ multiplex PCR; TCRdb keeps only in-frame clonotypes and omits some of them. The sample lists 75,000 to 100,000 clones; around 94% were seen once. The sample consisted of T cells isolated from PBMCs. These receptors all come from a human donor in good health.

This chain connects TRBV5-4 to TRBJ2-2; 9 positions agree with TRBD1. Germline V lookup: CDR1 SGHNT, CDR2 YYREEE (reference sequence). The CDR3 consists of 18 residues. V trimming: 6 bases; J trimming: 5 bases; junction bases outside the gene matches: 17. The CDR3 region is CASTPHLDRGIRTGELFF. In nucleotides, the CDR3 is TGTGCCAGCACCCCCCATTTGGACAGGGGAATTAGGACCGGGGAGCTGTTTTTT.

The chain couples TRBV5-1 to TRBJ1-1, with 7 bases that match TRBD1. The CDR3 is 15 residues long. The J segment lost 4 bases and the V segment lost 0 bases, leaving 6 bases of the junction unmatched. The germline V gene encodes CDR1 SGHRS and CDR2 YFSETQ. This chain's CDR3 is CASSLEGAGFTEAFF. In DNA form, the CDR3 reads TGCGCCAGCAGCTTGGAGGGGGCAGGGTTCACTGAAGCTTTCTTT.

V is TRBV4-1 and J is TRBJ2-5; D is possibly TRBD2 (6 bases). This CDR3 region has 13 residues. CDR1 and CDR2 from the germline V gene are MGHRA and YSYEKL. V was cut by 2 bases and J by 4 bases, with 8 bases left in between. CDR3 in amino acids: CASSQKGGETQYF. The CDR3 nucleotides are TGCGCCAGCAGCCAAAAGGGAGGAGAGACCCAGTACTTC.